The entry that follows covers one TCR beta chain sequence. This clonotype was counted many times. The antigen it binds to is not known. No base quality values were provided; no much bigger clone lies one nucleotide off. The data derive from a study of neurological immune-mediated disorders (dated by TCRdb to 2018 to 2020). General notes on the study: Of the approximately 34 multiple sclerosis patients, 31 had relapsing-remitting MS and 3 had secondary progressive MS. The roughly 100 TCR-beta libraries covered PBMC samples along with longitudinal samples, technical triplicates, and paired sorted CD4+ and CD8+ T-cell subsets. The cohort was made up of 68 subjects, consisting of roughly 15 HAM/TSP patients, around 35 multiple sclerosis patients and around 20 healthy controls. Peripheral blood TCR-beta repertoires from patients with HTLV-I-associated myelopathy (HAM/TSP), patients with multiple sclerosis, and healthy controls were compared in the study using UMI-based sequencing.

Beyond this particular receptor, the publication reports: In phylogenetic analysis, the repertoires of 18 of 34 MS patients grouped into a cluster of related CDR3 sequences, which suggests a possible signature at the repertoire level. The MS cluster showed no association with clinical or MRI features, and the authors stated that larger cohorts are needed. The highest TCR clonal expansion was observed in HAM/TSP patients, whereas the lowest was observed in MS patients, even when compared with healthy controls. No identical CDR3 amino acid sequences were shared among expanded clones across subjects, suggesting private TCR-beta repertoires in all groups.

CDR1 SGHVS and CDR2 FNYEAQ are derived from the germline V gene. From cysteine to phenylalanine, the CDR3 is 15 amino acids long. This entry keeps only the CDR3 DNA: 45 bases, framed from base 1. V is pruned by 5 bases and J by 2 bases, leaving 3 bases of the junction without a gene match. cDNA was synthesized by template-switch 5'RACE using a primer carrying a 10-nucleotide random unique molecular identifier by which each TCR transcript was tagged. Every sequencing run yielded over 170 million TCR-beta sequences covering 15-18 subjects. The RNeasy kit was used to extract total RNA. The KAPA Real-time Library Amplification kit was used to amplify TCR-beta VDJ regions with primers targeting the TCR constant region and the 5'RACE anchor. Sample indexes and Illumina adaptors were added in a first PCR, after which library yield was increased in a second PCR. After Ampure bead purification, the TCR product of roughly 650 bp was size-selected on a 2% E-gel SizeSelection system. Library quality was checked on a Bioanalyzer, concentration was measured with Qubit, and libraries were quantified with the Kapa Library Quantification kit before pooling. An Illumina HiSeq 2500 sequenced the libraries paired-end 2 x 150 bp. To increase sequence diversity, roughly 25-31% phiX was spiked into each library pool. Turning to the authors' computational methods: Quality-filtered reads were processed with the UMI-based MiGEC pipeline, which removed over 75% of raw TCR sequences during error correction. VDJ genes were aligned to IMGT germline references, and each clonotype was defined by a unique CDR3 amino acid sequence together with V-J genes. VDJtools evaluated clonal expansion, Shannon diversity and CDR3 relatedness (CalcPairwiseDistances, ClusterSamples); CLCbio workbench built phylogenetic trees. Expanded clones were defined as having at least 8 unique UMIs, based on coefficient-of-variation modelling across technical triplicates. TCRdb itself trimmed the public reads at Q25 with fastp, ran MiXCR and retained productive beta chains. A single entry per CDR3 protein holds the most common genes and DNA from its merged rows. The V and J calls come from TCRdb's annotation, not from the publication. Here the sample has tens of thousands of distinct CDR3 sequences; roughly 2.6% occur a single time. The biggest ten clones account for roughly 1.2% of the sample.

For the unsorted PBMC libraries, 2 million PBMCs were stored in RNAlater at -80 degrees C until RNA extraction and were used to generate the libraries. The multiple sclerosis patients were enrolled in a US clinical protocol that used magnetic resonance imaging to evaluate disease progression. PBMCs were separated from peripheral blood using Ficoll-Hypaque density gradient centrifugation and then cryopreserved in liquid nitrogen. The TCR comes from a woman aged 25 to 39 with multiple sclerosis. Material for sequencing was PBMCs. The sequence links TRBV7-6 to TRBJ2-3, with 11 central nucleotides matching TRBD2. The CDR3 protein: CASSTSGSSTDTQYF. The bases read TGTGCCAGCAGCACTAGCGGGAGTTCCACAGATACGCAGTATTTT.